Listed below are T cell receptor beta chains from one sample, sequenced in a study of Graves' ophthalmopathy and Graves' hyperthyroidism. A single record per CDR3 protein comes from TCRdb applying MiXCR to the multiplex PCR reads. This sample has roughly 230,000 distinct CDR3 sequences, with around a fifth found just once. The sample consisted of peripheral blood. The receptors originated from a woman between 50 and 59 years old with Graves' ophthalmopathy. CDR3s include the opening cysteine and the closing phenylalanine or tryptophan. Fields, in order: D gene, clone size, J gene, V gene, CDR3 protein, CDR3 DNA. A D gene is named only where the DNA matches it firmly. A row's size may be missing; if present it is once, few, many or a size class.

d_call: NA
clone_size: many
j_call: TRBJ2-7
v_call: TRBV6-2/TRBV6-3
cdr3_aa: CASSYYGRQAYEQYF
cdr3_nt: TGTGCCAGCAGTTACTACGGGCGGCAGGCCTACGAGCAGTACTTC

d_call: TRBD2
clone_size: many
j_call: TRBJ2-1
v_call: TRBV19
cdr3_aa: CASSMVAGGIEQFF
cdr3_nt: TGTGCCAGTAGTATGGTAGCGGGAGGTATTGAGCAGTTCTTC

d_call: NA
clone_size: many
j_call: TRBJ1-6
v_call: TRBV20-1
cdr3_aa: CSARSSPDRNSPLHF
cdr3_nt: TGCAGTGCTAGGTCCAGCCCGGACAGAAATTCACCCCTCCACTTT

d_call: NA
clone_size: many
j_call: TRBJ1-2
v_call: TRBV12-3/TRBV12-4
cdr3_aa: CASSSGSGGYGYTF
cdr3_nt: TGTGCCAGCAGTTCGGGCTCGGGTGGCTATGGCTACACCTTC

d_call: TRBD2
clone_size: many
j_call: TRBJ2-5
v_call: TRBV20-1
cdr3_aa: CSALGTSGRALRETQYF
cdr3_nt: TGCAGTGCACTCGGGACTAGCGGGAGGGCCCTGAGGGAGACCCAGTACTTC

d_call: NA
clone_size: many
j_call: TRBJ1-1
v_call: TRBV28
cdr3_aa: CASSSVTEAFF
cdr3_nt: TGTGCCAGCAGTTCCGTAACTGAAGCTTTCTTT

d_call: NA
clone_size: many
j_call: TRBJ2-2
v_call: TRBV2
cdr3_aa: CASSEALAPGELFF
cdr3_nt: TGTGCCAGCAGTGAAGCCCTGGCGCCCGGGGAGCTGTTTTTT

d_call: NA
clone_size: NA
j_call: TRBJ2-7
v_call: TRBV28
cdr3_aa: CASSLIRDTYEQYF
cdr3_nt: TGTGCCAGCAGTTTAATCCGGGATACCTACGAGCAGTACTTC

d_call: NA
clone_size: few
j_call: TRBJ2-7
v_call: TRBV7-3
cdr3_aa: CASSASPGSHSVRYF
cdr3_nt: TGTGCCAGCAGCGCAAGCCCGGGTTCTCACTCGGTTCGGTACTTC

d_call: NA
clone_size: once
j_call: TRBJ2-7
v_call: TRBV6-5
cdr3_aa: CASSYQGASAGEQYF
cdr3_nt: TGTGCCAGCAGTTACCAAGGGGCCTCCGCGGGCGAGCAGTACTTC

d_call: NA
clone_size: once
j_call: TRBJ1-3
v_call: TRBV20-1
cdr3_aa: CSARDRINTGNTIYF
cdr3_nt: TGCAGTGCTAGAGACCGGATTAATACTGGAAACACCATATATTTT

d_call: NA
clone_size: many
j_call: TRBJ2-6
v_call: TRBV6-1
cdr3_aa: CASSEGGRISGANVLTF
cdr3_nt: TGTGCCAGCAGTGAAGGAGGGAGGATTTCTGGGGCCAACGTCCTGACTTTC

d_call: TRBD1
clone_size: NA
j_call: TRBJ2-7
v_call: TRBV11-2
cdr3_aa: CASSVDRGNYEQYF
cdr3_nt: TGTGCCAGCAGCGTCGACAGGGGAAACTACGAGCAGTACTTC

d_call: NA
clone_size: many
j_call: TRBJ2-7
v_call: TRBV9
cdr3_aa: CASSVAPGPSREQYF
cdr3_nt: TGTGCCAGCAGCGTAGCTCCGGGACCGAGTCGAGAGCAGTACTTC

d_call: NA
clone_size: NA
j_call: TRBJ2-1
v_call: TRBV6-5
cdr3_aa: CASSLKTGTEQFF
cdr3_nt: TGTGCCAGCAGTTTAAAAACAGGGACTGAGCAGTTCTTC

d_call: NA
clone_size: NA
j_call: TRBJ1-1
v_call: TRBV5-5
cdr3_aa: CASSYRQPTEAFF
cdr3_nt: TGTGCCAGCAGCTACAGACAGCCCACTGAAGCTTTCTTT

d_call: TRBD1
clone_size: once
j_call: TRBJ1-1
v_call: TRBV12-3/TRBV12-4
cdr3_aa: CASPAWTGLRTEAFF
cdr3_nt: TGTGCCAGCCCTGCCTGGACAGGGCTGAGAACTGAAGCTTTCTTT

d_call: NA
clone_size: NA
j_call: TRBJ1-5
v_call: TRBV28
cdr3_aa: CASSARLTSNQPQHF
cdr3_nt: TGTGCCAGCAGTGCCAGACTGACTAGCAATCAGCCCCAGCATTTT

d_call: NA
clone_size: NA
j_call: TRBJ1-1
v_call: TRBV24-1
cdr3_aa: CATSREDYTEAFF
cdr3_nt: TGTGCCACCAGCAGGGAGGATTACACTGAAGCTTTCTTT

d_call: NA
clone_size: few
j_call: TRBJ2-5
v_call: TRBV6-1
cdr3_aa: CASSEVGLKETQYF
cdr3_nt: TGTGCCAGCAGTGAAGTTGGACTAAAAGAGACCCAGTACTTC

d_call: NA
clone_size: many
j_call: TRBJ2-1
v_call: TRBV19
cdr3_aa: CASSIDRNNEQFF
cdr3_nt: TGTGCCAGTAGTATAGATAGGAACAATGAGCAGTTCTTC

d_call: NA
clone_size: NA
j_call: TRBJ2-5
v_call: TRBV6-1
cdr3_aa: CASSPDGRGRETQYF
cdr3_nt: TGTGCCAGCAGCCCCGATGGGAGGGGGCGGGAGACCCAGTACTTC

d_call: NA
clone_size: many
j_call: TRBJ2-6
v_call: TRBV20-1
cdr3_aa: CSASGQGSGANVLTF
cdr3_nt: TGCAGTGCTAGTGGTCAGGGTTCTGGGGCCAACGTCCTGACTTTC

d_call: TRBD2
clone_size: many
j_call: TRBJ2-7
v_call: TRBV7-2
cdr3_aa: CASSLSLAETYEQYF
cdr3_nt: TGTGCCAGCAGCTTATCACTAGCGGAAACCTACGAGCAGTACTTC

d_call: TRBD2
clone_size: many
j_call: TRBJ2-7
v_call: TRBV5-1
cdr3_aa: CASRFLSVAGGEQYF
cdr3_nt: TGCGCCAGCAGGTTTCTAAGTGTAGCGGGAGGCGAGCAGTACTTC

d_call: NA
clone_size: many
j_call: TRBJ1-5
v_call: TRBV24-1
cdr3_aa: CATSAGTQFAQPQHF
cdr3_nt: TGTGCCACCAGTGCAGGGACACAGTTTGCTCAGCCCCAGCATTTT

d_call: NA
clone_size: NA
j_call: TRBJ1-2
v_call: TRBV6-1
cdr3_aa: CASSGAMNYGYTF
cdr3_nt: TGTGCCAGCAGTGGCGCCATGAACTATGGCTACACCTTC

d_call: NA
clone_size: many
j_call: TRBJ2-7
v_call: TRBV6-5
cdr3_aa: CASSYSNNEQYF
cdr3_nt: TGTGCCAGCAGTTACTCGAATAACGAGCAGTACTTC

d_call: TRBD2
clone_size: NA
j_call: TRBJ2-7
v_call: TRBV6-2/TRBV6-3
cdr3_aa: CASTDGRTSGRRTYEQYF
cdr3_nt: TGTGCCAGCACCGACGGAAGGACTAGCGGGAGAAGGACCTACGAGCAGTACTTC

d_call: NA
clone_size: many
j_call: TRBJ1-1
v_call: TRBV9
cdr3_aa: CASSPRGTDSEAFF
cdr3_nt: TGTGCCAGCAGCCCCCGGGGGACGGACAGTGAAGCTTTCTTT

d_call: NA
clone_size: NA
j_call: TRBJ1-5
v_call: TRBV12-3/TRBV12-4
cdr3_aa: CASSEVDSGGPQHF
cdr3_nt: TGTGCCAGCAGTGAAGTTGACTCTGGGGGGCCCCAGCATTTT

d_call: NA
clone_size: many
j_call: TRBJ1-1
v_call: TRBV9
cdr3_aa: CATQKRENTEAFF
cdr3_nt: TGTGCCACACAGAAACGGGAGAACACTGAAGCTTTCTTT

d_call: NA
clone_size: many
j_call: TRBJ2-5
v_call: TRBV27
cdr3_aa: CASSLTGWQETQYF
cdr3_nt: TGTGCCAGCAGTCTAACAGGGTGGCAAGAGACCCAGTACTTC

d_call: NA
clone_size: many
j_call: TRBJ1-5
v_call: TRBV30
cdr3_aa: CAWSVGRREQPQHF
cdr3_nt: TGTGCCTGGAGTGTCGGCAGGCGGGAGCAGCCCCAGCATTTT

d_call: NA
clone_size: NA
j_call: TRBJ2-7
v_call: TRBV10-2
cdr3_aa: CASSDRGGGYEQYF
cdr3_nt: TGCGCCAGCAGTGACAGGGGCGGAGGGTACGAGCAGTACTTC

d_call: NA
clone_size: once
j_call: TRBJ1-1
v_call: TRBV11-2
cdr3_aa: CASSPSLMNTEAFF
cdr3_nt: TGTGCCAGCAGCCCCAGCCTAATGAACACTGAAGCTTTCTTT

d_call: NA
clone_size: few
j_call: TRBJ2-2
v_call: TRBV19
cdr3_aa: CASTTSVNTGELFF
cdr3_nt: TGTGCCAGTACCACATCGGTGAACACCGGGGAGCTGTTTTTT

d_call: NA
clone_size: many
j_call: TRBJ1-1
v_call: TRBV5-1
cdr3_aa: CASSLGDARPEAFF
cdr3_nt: TGCGCCAGCAGCTTAGGAGACGCTCGCCCTGAAGCTTTCTTT

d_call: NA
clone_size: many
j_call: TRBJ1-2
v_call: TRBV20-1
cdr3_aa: CSARRSGQWSGYTF
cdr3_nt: TGCAGTGCTAGAAGGTCAGGGCAATGGAGTGGCTACACCTTC

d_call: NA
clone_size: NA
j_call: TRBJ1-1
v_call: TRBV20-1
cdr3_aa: CSAVGGAEAFF
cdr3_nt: TGCAGTGCTGTGGGGGGTGCTGAAGCTTTCTTT

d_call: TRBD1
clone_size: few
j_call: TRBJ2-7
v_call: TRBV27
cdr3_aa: CASADRGHEQYF
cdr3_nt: TGTGCCAGCGCAGACAGGGGCCACGAGCAGTACTTC

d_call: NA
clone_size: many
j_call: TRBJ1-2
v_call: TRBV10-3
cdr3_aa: CAISEYRNGYTF
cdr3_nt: TGTGCCATCAGTGAGTACCGGAATGGCTACACCTTC

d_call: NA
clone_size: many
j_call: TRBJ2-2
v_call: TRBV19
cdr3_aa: CASTPTLLGTGELFF
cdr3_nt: TGTGCCAGTACCCCGACTCTCCTCGGGACCGGGGAGCTGTTTTTT

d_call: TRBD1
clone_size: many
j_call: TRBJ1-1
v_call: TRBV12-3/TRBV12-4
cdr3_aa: CASSLRTGGGEAFF
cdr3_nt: TGTGCCAGCAGTTTAAGGACAGGGGGCGGAGAAGCTTTCTTT

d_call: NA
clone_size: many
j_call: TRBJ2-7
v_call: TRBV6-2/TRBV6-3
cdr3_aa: CASSYGGSGQYF
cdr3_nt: TGTGCCAGCAGTTACGGCGGGTCGGGGCAGTACTTC

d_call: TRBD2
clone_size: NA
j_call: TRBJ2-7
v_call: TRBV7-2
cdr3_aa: CASSLDGLAYEQYF
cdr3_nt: TGTGCCAGCAGCTTAGATGGACTAGCCTACGAGCAGTACTTC

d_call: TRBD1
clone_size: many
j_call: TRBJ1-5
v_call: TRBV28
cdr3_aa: CATEVSPGSRGSDQPQHF
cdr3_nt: TGTGCCACGGAAGTTTCCCCGGGGTCCAGGGGGAGTGATCAGCCCCAGCATTTT

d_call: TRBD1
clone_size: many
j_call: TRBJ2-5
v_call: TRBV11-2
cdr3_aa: CASSARTGAETQYF
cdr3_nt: TGTGCCAGCAGCGCCCGGACAGGGGCAGAGACCCAGTACTTC